What follows are 11 T cell receptor beta chains derived from one specimen sequenced in a study of cytomegalovirus exposure and HLA in healthy donors (dated by TCRdb to 2016 to 2017). Receptor libraries were prepared by the immunoSEQ multiplex PCR assay. A mixture of 60 forward primers for TCR Vbeta segments and 13 reverse primers for TCR Jbeta segments was used in the multiplex PCR. The table comes from immuneACCESS by way of TCRdb, which keeps in-frame sequences with V and J called. Part of the clones is missing from these tables; in studies checked, under half for an unresolved V gene and the rest for unknown reasons. The sample table contains roughly 200,000 clones; only one count was recorded for roughly four fifths of them. The ten largest clonotypes hold about 3% of the sample. The source material was PBMCs. These receptors originate from a middle-aged man in good health and CMV-seropositive.

There are a few counts of this clone. The V gene is TRBV27, the J gene TRBJ2-7, with 12 bases matching TRBD2. Germline trimming cut 5 bases from V and 5 bases from J; bases unmatched to any gene: 13. The CDR3 runs 17 residues. The germline V gene encodes CDR1 MNHEY and CDR2 SMNVEV (reference sequence). CDR3 amino acids: CASSPRGRLAGVNEQYF. The CDR3 DNA sequence: TGTGCCAGCAGTCCAAGGGGCCGACTAGCGGGAGTAAACGAGCAGTACTTC.

The chain is built from TRBV5-4 and TRBJ1-2; maybe TRBD1 (6 bases). Trimming pared 0 bases from V and 0 bases from J, leaving 9 bases between. Germline loops: CDR1 SGHNT, CDR2 YYREEE (reference sequence). The CDR3 spans 15 residues. CDR3 sequence: CASSLAGHANYGYTF. CDR3 sequence (DNA): TGTGCCAGCAGCTTGGCGGGACACGCTAACTATGGCTACACCTTC.

The rearrangement joins TRBV15 to TRBJ2-5; D perhaps matches TRBD2 (6 bases). The germline CDR1 and CDR2 sequences are LNHNV and YYDKDF (reference sequence). CDR3 length equals 13 residues. Trimming took off 8 bases at V and 4 bases at J, with 14 bases between the two ends. CDR3 amino acids: CATSSWRGETQYF. Written as DNA, the CDR3 is TGTGCCACCTCCTCCTGGAGGGGAGAGACCCAGTACTTC.

The V call is TRBV5-1, the J call TRBJ2-7, with 10 bases aligning to TRBD2. This CDR3 has 16 amino acids. J gave up 5 bases and V 3 bases, and 11 bases lay outside the gene matches. Germline values: CDR1 SGHRS, CDR2 YFSETQ. In DNA, the CDR3 is TGCGCCAGCAGCTCTGGCCAGGCTAGCGGGAGCAACGAGCAGTACTTC. Its translation: CASSSGQASGSNEQYF. The complete variable domain, with remaining parts taken from reference TRBV5-1 and TRBJ2-7, reads KAGVTQTPRYLIKTRGQQVTLSCSPISGHRSVSWYQQTPGQGLQFLFEYFSETQRNKGNFPGRFSGRQFSNSRSEMNVSTLELGDSALYLCASSSGQASGSNEQYFGPGTRLTVT.

This clone was counted only a few times. This chain joins TRBV28 and TRBJ2-5; D is perhaps TRBD2 (5 bases). V was clipped by 2 bases and J by 9 bases, with 10 bases between them. Germline CDR1 and CDR2: MDHEN and SYDVKM. The CDR3 has 12 amino acids. CDR3 amino acids: CASSLEGGPQYF. DNA for the CDR3: TGTGCCAGCAGTTTAGAAGGAGGCCCCCAGTACTTC.

The gene calls are TRBV11-2 and TRBJ1-3; D remains unclear. Germline CDR1 and CDR2: SGHAT and FQNNGV. This CDR3 has 15 amino acids. The V gene lost 5 bases and the J gene lost 0 bases, with 11 bases spanning the gap. The CDR3 bases are TGTGCCAGCAGCATTGGGCCCGACTCTGGAAACACCATATATTTT. Its translation is CASSIGPDSGNTIYF.

This clone has just a few counts. The CDR3 loop is CASSHLQLAGEDEQYF. CDR3 bases: TGCGCCAGCAGCCATCTCCAACTAGCGGGAGAAGACGAGCAGTACTTC. The rearrangement joins TRBV4-1 to TRBJ2-7; 11 nucleotides align to TRBD2. After removal of 3 bases from V and 5 bases from J, the junction contained 9 bases not matched to a gene. This CDR3 contains 16 residues. Germline V gene data show CDR1 as MGHRA and CDR2 as YSYEKL.

The rearrangement links TRBV6-5 to TRBJ1-3, with D unclear. The V gene's germline CDR1 is MNHEY and CDR2 SVGAGI. This CDR3 is 15 amino acids long. Trimming took off 0 bases at V and 8 bases at J, with 14 bases between the two ends. The CDR3 protein is CASSYSRAGRDTIYF. CDR3 DNA sequence: TGTGCCAGCAGTTACTCGAGGGCGGGGAGGGACACCATATATTTT.

The chain uses TRBV6-5 and TRBJ1-6; the D gene is possibly TRBD1 (6 bases). With 5 bases removed from V and 8 bases from J, the gap between germline ends came to 13 bases. CDR3 length: 14 residues. CDR1 is MNHEY, CDR2 SVGAGI, per germline. The chain's CDR3 is CASSVQGFDSPLHF. The CDR3 region has the DNA TGTGCCAGCAGTGTGCAGGGGTTTGATTCACCCCTCCACTTT.

The chain uses TRBV5-1 and TRBJ2-5; 7 bases match TRBD2. With V trimmed by 7 bases and J by 2 bases, 8 bases remained unmatched. CDR3 length equals 14 residues. Germline V lookup: CDR1 SGHRS, CDR2 YFSETQ. The CDR3 DNA is TGCGCCAGCGAGGGAGGGTTTAGGCAAGAGACCCAGTACTTC. Residues: CASEGGFRQETQYF.

J is TRBJ2-7 and V is TRBV7-2; D gene ambiguous. V lost 4 bases and J 2 bases, leaving 15 bases between the germline ends. The germline V gene encodes CDR1 SGHTA and CDR2 FQGNSA. This CDR3 contains 15 residues. The CDR3 spells CASSSNMGRAYEQYF. The CDR3 DNA sequence: TGTGCCAGCAGCTCCAACATGGGCCGTGCCTACGAGCAGTACTTC.